This T cell receptor (beta chain) was profiled in a study of blood T cell repertoires in COVID-19. About the study: Sample material is recorded as cDNA or gDNA derived from T cells, B-cell-depleted T cells, or PBMCs.

Clones were sequenced by immunoSEQ multiplex PCR, and TCRdb holds only the in-frame ones, with some missing. Of approximately 140,000 clones listed, around 84% are singletons. The CDR3 runs 15 residues. Deletions cut 3 bases from V and 4 bases from J, with 15 bases between. Germline V gene sequence: CDR1 LGHDT, CDR2 YNNKEL (reference sequence). This clone was picked up a small number of times. The chain couples TRBV3-1 (or the pseudogene TRBV3-2) to TRBJ1-2; D ambiguous. The source is a human donor in a cohort sampled during active COVID-19. The sample was peripheral blood. The CDR3 DNA sequence: TGTGCCAGCAGCCAGGATGTCCTTAGCGGCTATGGCTACACCTTC. Its translation is CASSQDVLSGYGYTF.